The rows below give T cell receptor beta chains drawn from one sample of a study of cytomegalovirus exposure and HLA in healthy donors. The repertoire was sequenced with immunoSEQ multiplex PCR; TCRdb's copy has only in-frame clones and lacks some. The sample yields roughly 260,000 clones, about 83% seen once. Sequenced sample: PBMCs. These receptors all stem from a middle-aged woman in good health and CMV-seropositive. Each CDR3 is given with its conserved first and last residue. The order of the fields is V gene, D gene, clone size, J gene, CDR3 protein, CDR3 DNA. D genes are given only for firm matches. Size values are once, few and many counts, or a class for expanded clones, and some rows have none.

>TRBV19|TRBD2|NA|TRBJ2-1
CASSGLAGGYNEQFF
TGTGCCAGTAGCGGACTAGCGGGAGGTTACAATGAGCAGTTCTTC
>TRBV30|NA|NA|TRBJ1-2
CAWSGLAGPSHPNYGYTF
TGTGCCTGGAGTGGGCTGGCAGGCCCATCGCATCCGAACTATGGCTACACCTTC
>TRBV6-4|NA|NA|TRBJ2-1
CASSGVSGNNEQFF
TGTGCCAGCAGTGGGGTTAGCGGTAACAATGAGCAGTTCTTC
>TRBV6-5|NA|NA|TRBJ2-7
CASSPLAGTYEQYF
TGTGCCAGCAGTCCTCTCGCGGGGACCTACGAGCAGTACTTC
>TRBV6-5|NA|NA|TRBJ1-2
CASSHGMRGYTF
TGTGCCAGCAGTCACGGGATGCGGGGCTACACCTTC
>TRBV7-9|NA|NA|TRBJ1-2
CASTRQALSGYTF
TGTGCCAGCACAAGACAGGCCCTTTCTGGCTACACCTTC
>TRBV6-5|TRBD2|NA|TRBJ2-2
CASRAGLANTGELFF
TGTGCCAGCAGAGCGGGACTAGCGAACACCGGGGAGCTGTTTTTT
>TRBV2|TRBD1|NA|TRBJ1-5
CASIHSRQGAGQPQHF
TGTGCCAGCATCCATTCCCGACAGGGGGCTGGTCAGCCCCAGCATTTT
>TRBV19|TRBD1|NA|TRBJ1-5
CASSIGGGTGDNQPQHF
TGTGCCAGTAGTATAGGTGGCGGGACAGGGGACAATCAGCCCCAGCATTTT
>TRBV28|NA|NA|TRBJ1-2
CASREGGDYTF
TGTGCCAGCCGCGAAGGGGGAGACTACACCTTC
>TRBV4-1|TRBD2|NA|TRBJ2-1
CASSQDGISGMYEQFF
TGCGCCAGCAGCCAAGATGGCATTAGCGGGATGTATGAGCAGTTCTTC
>TRBV11-1|NA|NA|TRBJ1-1
CASSLADSGTEAFF
TGTGCCAGCAGCTTAGCGGATTCAGGGACTGAAGCTTTCTTT
>TRBV7-3|TRBD1|once|TRBJ2-4
CASSLKLSPTGVDIQYF
TGTGCCAGCAGCTTAAAATTATCCCCGACAGGGGTTGACATTCAGTACTTC
>TRBV29-1|TRBD2|few|TRBJ2-5
CSVWIAGFVVTQYF
TGCAGCGTTTGGATAGCGGGCTTTGTAGTGACCCAGTACTTC
>TRBV6-5|TRBD1|NA|TRBJ2-4
CASSPTGGVRDIQYF
TGTGCCAGCAGTCCTACAGGGGGCGTCAGGGACATTCAGTACTTC
>TRBV28|TRBD2|NA|TRBJ2-7
CASTAWEGEQYF
TGTGCCAGCACTGCCTGGGAGGGCGAGCAGTACTTC
>TRBV7-9|NA|NA|TRBJ2-7
CASSLTSVSYEQYF
TGTGCCAGCAGCTTAACCTCGGTTTCCTACGAGCAGTACTTC
>TRBV5-1|TRBD1|once|TRBJ1-4
CASSPQGAFEKLFF
TGCGCCAGCAGCCCACAGGGGGCTTTTGAAAAACTGTTTTTT
>TRBV2|NA|NA|TRBJ2-1
CASIKAGTSSYNEQFF
TGTGCCAGCATAAAAGCGGGCACGAGCTCCTACAATGAGCAGTTCTTC
>TRBV10-2|TRBD2|NA|TRBJ2-1
CASRLAGGGEQFF
TGCGCCAGCAGGCTAGCGGGAGGGGGTGAGCAGTTCTTC
>TRBV4-1|TRBD2|NA|TRBJ2-7
CASSQAGLSYEQYF
TGCGCCAGCAGCCAGGCGGGACTATCCTACGAGCAGTACTTC
>TRBV27|TRBD1|NA|TRBJ1-5
CATSRTGNSNQPQHF
TGTGCCACCAGTCGGACAGGGAATAGCAATCAGCCCCAGCATTTT
>TRBV5-6|TRBD1|NA|TRBJ1-6
CASSPGQGINSPLHF
TGTGCCAGCAGCCCGGGACAGGGGATAAATTCACCCCTCCACTTT
>TRBV28|NA|NA|TRBJ1-6
CASRAGQSPLHF
TGTGCCAGCCGGGCAGGGCAATCACCCCTCCACTTT
>TRBV9|NA|NA|TRBJ2-7
CASSVEISAEYEQYF
TGTGCCAGCAGCGTAGAAATTAGCGCGGAATACGAGCAGTACTTC
>TRBV7-3|NA|NA|TRBJ2-7
CASSLDTTYEQYF
TGTGCCAGCAGCTTAGACACCACCTACGAGCAGTACTTC
>TRBV5-1|TRBD1|NA|TRBJ1-4
CASSGGQGATNEKLFF
TGCGCCAGCAGCGGGGGACAGGGGGCAACTAATGAAAAACTGTTTTTT
>TRBV7-2|TRBD2|NA|TRBJ2-5
CASSLTFVGGGQETQYF
TGTGCCAGCAGCTTAACGTTTGTCGGCGGGGGACAAGAGACCCAGTACTTC
>TRBV10-3|TRBD2|NA|TRBJ2-7
CAIRLADAYEQYF
TGTGCCATCAGACTAGCGGACGCCTACGAGCAGTACTTC
>TRBV7-3|NA|NA|TRBJ1-1
CASSGSTGTKAFF
TGTGCCAGCAGCGGGTCAACAGGGACGAAAGCTTTCTTT
>TRBV6-6|NA|NA|TRBJ2-2
CASRPGYTGELFF
TGTGCCAGCAGACCAGGGTACACCGGGGAGCTGTTTTTT
>TRBV28|NA|NA|TRBJ2-5
CASSSPGQQQETQYF
TGTGCCAGCAGTTCGCCGGGACAACAACAAGAGACCCAGTACTTC
>TRBV12-5|NA|NA|TRBJ2-1
CASGLIVSSYNEQFF
TGTGCTAGTGGTTTGATCGTTAGCTCCTACAATGAGCAGTTCTTC
>TRBV29-1|TRBD2|NA|TRBJ2-1
CSGLTSGNEQFF
TGCAGCGGACTGACTAGCGGTAATGAGCAGTTCTTC
>TRBV7-3|NA|NA|TRBJ2-3
CASSYQGWSTDTQYF
TGTGCCAGCAGCTACCAGGGGTGGAGCACAGATACGCAGTATTTT
>TRBV6-5|NA|NA|TRBJ2-1
CASCRNKYNEQFF
TGTGCCAGCTGTCGAAACAAGTACAATGAGCAGTTCTTC
>TRBV6-1|TRBD1|NA|TRBJ2-7
CASTSDGTGANEQYF
TGTGCCAGCACATCGGATGGGACAGGGGCCAACGAGCAGTACTTC
>TRBV29-1|NA|NA|TRBJ2-5
CSVGQGETQYF
TGCAGCGTTGGGCAGGGAGAGACCCAGTACTTC
>TRBV7-9|TRBD2|NA|TRBJ2-2
CASSFYVGTSAAGELFF
TGTGCCAGCAGCTTCTACGTTGGGACTAGCGCTGCCGGGGAGCTGTTTTTT
>TRBV11-1|NA|NA|TRBJ1-2
CASSLGGGSLYGYTF
TGTGCCAGCAGCCTGGGCGGAGGATCACTCTATGGCTACACCTTC
>TRBV27|NA|NA|TRBJ1-1
CASSIHRVTEAFF
TGTGCCAGCAGTATCCACAGGGTCACTGAAGCTTTCTTT
>TRBV7-8|NA|NA|TRBJ1-1
CASSPWEGMNTEAFF
TGTGCCAGCAGCCCTTGGGAGGGAATGAACACTGAAGCTTTCTTT